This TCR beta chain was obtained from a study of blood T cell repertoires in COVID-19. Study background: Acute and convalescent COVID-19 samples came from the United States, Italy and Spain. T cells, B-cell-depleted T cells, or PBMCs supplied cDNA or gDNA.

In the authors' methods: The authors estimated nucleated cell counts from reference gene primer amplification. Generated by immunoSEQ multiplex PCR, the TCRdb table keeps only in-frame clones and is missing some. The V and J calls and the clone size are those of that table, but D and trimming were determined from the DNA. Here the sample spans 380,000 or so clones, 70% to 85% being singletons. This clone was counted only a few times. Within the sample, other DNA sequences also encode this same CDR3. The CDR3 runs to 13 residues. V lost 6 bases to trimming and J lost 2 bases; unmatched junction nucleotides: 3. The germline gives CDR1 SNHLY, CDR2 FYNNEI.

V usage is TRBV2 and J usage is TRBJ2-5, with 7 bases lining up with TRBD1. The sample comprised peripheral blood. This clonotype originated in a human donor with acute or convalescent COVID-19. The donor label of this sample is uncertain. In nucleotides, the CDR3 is TGTGCCAGCAGGAGGGACAGACAAGAGACCCAGTACTTC. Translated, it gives CASRRDRQETQYF.